This is a list of T cell receptor beta chains from one sample in a study of cytomegalovirus exposure and HLA in healthy donors. This table comes from immunoSEQ multiplex PCR, and its TCRdb copy is limited to in-frame clones, with some not included. The sample has 120,000 or so clones; over 8.5% are singletons. Specimen: PBMCs. These receptors were collected from a woman aged 40 to 49 in good health and CMV-seropositive. Both conserved end residues are part of each CDR3. The D gene is left open where the match is weak. Clone size is given for some rows only: seen once, a few or many times, or a class if the clone is expanded.

TRBV4-2	few	TRBJ1-4	-	CASTGGGATEKLFF	TGTGCCAGCACCGGGGGGGGCGCTACTGAAAAACTGTTTTTT
TRBV25-1	few	TRBJ1-1	-	CASRKEGPTEAFF	TGTGCCAGCCGAAAGGAGGGTCCCACTGAAGCTTTCTTT
TRBV18	-	TRBJ1-1	TRBD1	CASSTPGTGDGTEAFF	TGTGCCAGCTCAACCCCCGGGACAGGGGACGGCACTGAAGCTTTCTTT
TRBV30	-	TRBJ2-7	TRBD2	CAWNGLAATNEQYF	TGTGCCTGGAATGGACTAGCGGCGACTAACGAGCAGTACTTC
TRBV6-1	few	TRBJ1-2	TRBD1	CASSASGTGGPRYGYTF	TGTGCCAGCAGTGCCTCCGGGACAGGGGGCCCCCGGTATGGCTACACCTTC
TRBV5-1	few	TRBJ2-2	TRBD1	CASSSGTGVYGANTGELFF	TGCGCCAGCAGCTCCGGGACAGGGGTATATGGCGCGAACACCGGGGAGCTGTTTTTT
TRBV9	-	TRBJ1-2	-	CASSSQYGYTF	TGTGCCAGCAGCTCCCAGTATGGCTACACCTTC
TRBV5-1	-	TRBJ1-1	-	CASSLTGLNTEAFF	TGCGCCAGCAGCTTGACAGGCCTGAACACTGAAGCTTTCTTT
TRBV5-1	few	TRBJ2-7	-	CASSLGVANSYEQYF	TGCGCCAGCAGCTTGGGAGTAGCGAACTCCTACGAGCAGTACTTC
TRBV9	few	TRBJ2-7	-	CASSPPDNVYEQYF	TGTGCCAGCAGCCCACCCGACAACGTCTACGAGCAGTACTTC
TRBV10-1	few	TRBJ2-5	TRBD2	CASSGSGAGETQYF	TGCGCCAGCAGTGGGAGCGGGGCGGGAGAGACCCAGTACTTC
TRBV19	-	TRBJ2-3	-	CASSIDRGITDTQYF	TGTGCCAGTAGTATAGATCGGGGGATCACAGATACGCAGTATTTT
TRBV19	few	TRBJ1-1	TRBD1	CASAGQRYDTEAFF	TGTGCCAGTGCGGGACAGCGGTATGACACTGAAGCTTTCTTT
TRBV9	few	TRBJ2-1	TRBD2	CASSPGGAGGYNEQFF	TGTGCCAGCAGCCCCGGTGGGGCGGGGGGTTACAATGAGCAGTTCTTC
TRBV27	-	TRBJ2-7	-	CASRSLGSLREQYF	TGTGCCAGCAGATCCTTAGGGAGCCTACGCGAGCAGTACTTC
TRBV7-9	few	TRBJ1-2	-	CASSFKPGDNGYTF	TGTGCCAGCAGCTTCAAACCAGGGGATAATGGCTACACCTTC
TRBV7-9	few	TRBJ2-7	-	CASSLLTGSSYEQYF	TGTGCCAGCAGCTTACTTACAGGGAGCTCCTACGAGCAGTACTTC
TRBV5-4	few	TRBJ1-1	TRBD1	CASSSPRTGGFNTEAFF	TGTGCCAGCAGCTCACCTAGGACAGGGGGATTCAACACTGAAGCTTTCTTT
TRBV4-2	few	TRBJ2-4	-	CASSQRWTDDKNIQYF	TGTGCCAGCAGCCAACGATGGACAGACGATAAAAACATTCAGTACTTC
TRBV27	few	TRBJ2-1	TRBD2	CASSGGLAHEQFF	TGTGCCAGCAGCGGTGGACTAGCCCATGAGCAGTTCTTC
TRBV28	few	TRBJ2-5	-	CASSPSGKTQYF	TGTGCCAGCAGTCCATCCGGGAAGACCCAGTACTTC